This T cell receptor beta chain was profiled in a study of blood T cells in healthy people across ages. Regarding the study as a whole: Unknown donor CMV status possibly confounded expanded clonotype changes. Among long-lived donors, naive CD4+ cells were more numerous and diversity higher than in aged donors.

Notes on this clonotype: Its antigen is not identified.

Isolation of PBMCs gave at least 6.5 million cells per sample. There are 13 residues in the CDR3. V lost 8 bases and J 5 bases, leaving 18 bases between the germline ends. Germline-derived CDR1 and CDR2 are DFQATT and SNEGSKA (reference sequence). Primers used in a second PCR of roughly 7 to 12 cycles were a sample-barcoded 5' primer and a J-beta primer mix. A tag from a template-switch adaptor with 12 random nucleotides marked each cDNA molecule. TCRdb reanalysed the 5' RACE reads using MiXCR and keeps one entry per CDR3 protein. The table lists 1.5 million to 2 million distinct CDR3 sequences, roughly 49% of them singletons.

The J gene is TRBJ1-1, the V gene TRBV20-1; D remains ambiguous. The TCR was taken from a woman aged 40 to 50 in good health. Material: blood. The CDR3 nucleotides read TGCAGTTCGGAAAGAGGGAGGGAAACTGAAGCTTTCTTT. It translates to CSSERGRETEAFF.